The rows below give T cell receptor beta chains drawn from one sample of a study of cytomegalovirus exposure and HLA in healthy donors. TCRdb's copy holds only in-frame clones and misses some; the assay was immunoSEQ multiplex PCR. The sample contains more than 95,000 clones, about 89% of which appear only once. What was sequenced was PBMCs. Receptors were obtained from a young woman in good health and CMV-seronegative. Each CDR3 is given with its conserved first and last residue. D genes are given only for firm matches. A clone size is listed for some rows: how often the clone was seen (once, few, many), or a class if it is expanded.

d_gene: TRBD2
v_gene: TRBV4-1
j_gene: TRBJ2-2
abundance: NA
CDR3aa: CASSQAVAGLTGELFF
CDR3nt: TGCGCCAGCAGCCAAGCGGTAGCGGGGTTAACCGGGGAGCTGTTTTTT

d_gene: TRBD2
v_gene: TRBV7-8
j_gene: TRBJ2-7
abundance: once
CDR3aa: CASSLVTSGPYEQYF
CDR3nt: TGTGCCAGCAGCTTAGTGACTAGCGGACCCTACGAGCAGTACTTC

d_gene: NA
v_gene: TRBV27
j_gene: TRBJ2-1
abundance: NA
CDR3aa: CASSFPGQGNEQFF
CDR3nt: TGTGCCAGCAGTTTTCCCGGCCAGGGCAATGAGCAGTTCTTC

d_gene: TRBD1
v_gene: TRBV9
j_gene: TRBJ2-1
abundance: NA
CDR3aa: CASSAGQGDVYNEQFF
CDR3nt: TGTGCCAGCAGCGCCGGACAGGGGGACGTCTACAATGAGCAGTTCTTC

d_gene: NA
v_gene: TRBV19
j_gene: TRBJ1-2
abundance: NA
CDR3aa: CASTRDNYGYTF
CDR3nt: TGTGCCAGTACTAGGGACAATTATGGCTACACCTTC

d_gene: NA
v_gene: TRBV4-1
j_gene: TRBJ2-7
abundance: NA
CDR3aa: CASSQGGLPYEQYF
CDR3nt: TGCGCCAGCAGCCAAGGAGGGTTGCCCTACGAGCAGTACTTC

d_gene: TRBD2
v_gene: TRBV9
j_gene: TRBJ2-3
abundance: NA
CDR3aa: CASSVETSGRGWDTQYF
CDR3nt: TGTGCCAGCAGCGTGGAGACTAGCGGGAGGGGCTGGGATACGCAGTATTTT

d_gene: NA
v_gene: TRBV19
j_gene: TRBJ2-1
abundance: once
CDR3aa: CASSLQGSSYNEQFF
CDR3nt: TGTGCCAGTAGCTTACAGGGAAGCTCCTACAATGAGCAGTTCTTC

d_gene: NA
v_gene: TRBV5-6
j_gene: TRBJ1-2
abundance: NA
CDR3aa: CASSLGFGGIAYGYTF
CDR3nt: TGTGCCAGCAGCTTGGGTTTTGGGGGGATCGCTTATGGCTACACCTTC

d_gene: NA
v_gene: TRBV2
j_gene: TRBJ2-6
abundance: NA
CDR3aa: CASSEASGSGANVLTF
CDR3nt: TGTGCCAGCAGTGAAGCGTCCGGGTCTGGGGCCAACGTCCTGACTTTC

d_gene: NA
v_gene: TRBV5-5
j_gene: TRBJ1-5
abundance: once
CDR3aa: CASSFGGSNQPQHF
CDR3nt: TGTGCCAGCAGCTTCGGGGGGAGCAATCAGCCCCAGCATTTT

d_gene: TRBD1
v_gene: TRBV19
j_gene: TRBJ2-5
abundance: NA
CDR3aa: CASSIHRGASVETQYF
CDR3nt: TGTGCCAGTAGTATTCACAGGGGGGCGAGCGTGGAGACCCAGTACTTC

d_gene: NA
v_gene: TRBV11-2
j_gene: TRBJ2-1
abundance: NA
CDR3aa: CASSPDFSYNEQFF
CDR3nt: TGTGCCAGCAGCCCCGACTTCTCCTACAATGAGCAGTTCTTC

d_gene: NA
v_gene: TRBV21-1
j_gene: TRBJ2-3
abundance: NA
CDR3aa: CASSNERLAGATDTQYF
CDR3nt: TGTGCCAGCAGCAACGAGAGACTAGCGGGAGCGACAGATACGCAGTATTTT

d_gene: TRBD1
v_gene: TRBV7-6
j_gene: TRBJ1-3
abundance: NA
CDR3aa: CASSLATGGTGNTIYF
CDR3nt: TGTGCCAGCAGCTTAGCCACAGGGGGCACTGGAAACACCATATATTTT

d_gene: NA
v_gene: TRBV4-1
j_gene: TRBJ2-7
abundance: NA
CDR3aa: CASSQYYGGQWYF
CDR3nt: TGCGCCAGCAGCCAGTATTACGGCGGCCAATGGTACTTC

d_gene: TRBD1
v_gene: TRBV27
j_gene: TRBJ1-1
abundance: NA
CDR3aa: CASRGGGYTEAFF
CDR3nt: TGTGCCAGCCGCGGAGGGGGCTACACTGAAGCTTTCTTT

d_gene: NA
v_gene: TRBV2
j_gene: TRBJ2-1
abundance: once
CDR3aa: CASSGSGNEQFF
CDR3nt: TGTGCCAGCAGCGGGAGTGGCAATGAGCAGTTCTTC

d_gene: NA
v_gene: TRBV19
j_gene: TRBJ1-2
abundance: NA
CDR3aa: CASSMSRDYGYTF
CDR3nt: TGTGCCAGTAGTATGAGCAGGGACTATGGCTACACCTTC

d_gene: TRBD1
v_gene: TRBV23-1
j_gene: TRBJ1-1
abundance: NA
CDR3aa: CASSQSYRDRGKEAFF
CDR3nt: TGCGCCAGCAGTCAGTCTTACCGGGACAGGGGAAAAGAAGCTTTCTTT

d_gene: NA
v_gene: TRBV30
j_gene: TRBJ1-5
abundance: NA
CDR3aa: CAWSGQADQPQHF
CDR3nt: TGTGCCTGGAGTGGACAGGCGGACCAGCCCCAGCATTTT

d_gene: NA
v_gene: TRBV10-1
j_gene: TRBJ1-3
abundance: NA
CDR3aa: CASREDRTSGNTIYF
CDR3nt: TGCGCCAGCAGGGAGGACAGAACTTCTGGAAACACCATATATTTT

d_gene: NA
v_gene: TRBV6-6
j_gene: TRBJ1-5
abundance: NA
CDR3aa: CASSRQLLSNQPQHF
CDR3nt: TGTGCCAGCAGCCGACAGTTACTTAGCAATCAGCCCCAGCATTTT

d_gene: TRBD2
v_gene: TRBV5-6
j_gene: TRBJ2-1
abundance: NA
CDR3aa: CASSFGLAAGDEQFF
CDR3nt: TGTGCCAGCAGCTTCGGACTAGCGGCCGGCGATGAGCAGTTCTTC